Sequencing of this TCR beta chain was carried out in a study of shared clonotypes between healthy human individuals (TCRdb year 2020). With regard to the full study: A few men and a couple of women, aged 18 to 49 years, made up the cohort. For each donor, three plates each were used for CD4 naive and CD4 memory, two plates were used for CD8 naive, and one plate was used for CD8 memory. To estimate repertoire size and how much clonotypes are shared between individuals, the study performed deep sequencing of blood TCR repertoires from about five healthy adults. To increase sequencing depth and limit assay-specific biases, TCR repertoire library preparation and sequencing were carried out by different laboratories using diverse techniques. Each donor's leukapheresis produced roughly between about 0.9 and 9.5 billion PBMCs. Points the paper makes about the study in general: Pairwise subsampling led to the expectation that sequencing depth would affect the degree of clonotype sharing among donors. Because the study included only a small number of donors, the genetic and exposure-history diversity represented was limited. Sampling was limited to blood, and TCR repertoires in tissue likely differ from TCR repertoires in blood. Compared with non-shared clonotypes, clonotypes shared by all four sorted-subset donors had higher generation probabilities. Estimated clonotype richness was generally larger for naive than for memory subsets. Across a handful of donors, 4.5% to 6.5% of naive CD4, roughly 3.4% of naive CD8, 2% to 2.5% of memory CD4, and approximately 0.42% of memory CD8 clonotypes were shared. Even with the large sequencing depth, rarefaction of the sorted-subset datasets indicated that sequencing was incomplete.

TCR CDR3 regions were amplified from genomic DNA by multiplex PCR using the deep immunoSEQ assay. Genomic DNA extracted from each cell subset was distributed evenly over all wells of several immunoSEQ 96-well plates, and each plate served as one replicate. For sorted subsets, approximately 210 ng of genomic DNA, equivalent to around 29,000 T cell genomes, went into each replicate PCR. Purified libraries were measured with a Qubit 3.0 fluorometer, size-checked on a Bioanalyzer 2100, and measured again with the KAPA Library Quantification kit. A separate single-read 150-cycle Illumina NextSeq 550 flow cell was used to sequence each immunoSEQ 96-well plate. In the paper's pipeline: The immunoSEQ output contained only junctional sequences without quality scores, so filtering could not match that applied to full-length reads. To assign V/J genes and CDR3, sequences were annotated using PyIR, a Python wrapper for IgBLAST v1.9, with IMGT germline references. Reads with weak V/J assignments (E-value above 1e-6), missing CDR3, stop codons, out-of-frame junctions, or ambiguous translated residues were removed. V3J clonotypes were defined as sequences sharing the same inferred V gene, J gene, and CDR3 amino acid sequence. Percentage overlap between repertoires was computed as shared unique clonotypes divided by the size of the smaller repertoire. Richness of each repertoire was evaluated using RTK rarefaction, the Chao1 estimator, and Recon v2.1 estimates of unobserved clonotypes. Generation probabilities for all TCRbeta clonotypes obtained by the gDNA method from a handful of donors were computed using OLGA. As stored in TCRdb, this immuneACCESS dataset retains in-frame rearrangements with V and J assigned. A fraction of the clones does not appear; measured against another copy, unresolved V genes explain less than half of the discrepancy, and the remainder lacks a known reason. V, J and clone size reflect that table, while D and trimming were determined from the DNA. For this sample there are roughly 2,000,000 clones; 85% to 95% appear just once. In total, the top ten clones hold around 1% of the sample.

The CDR3 holds 14 amino acids from the cysteine to the phenylalanine. Only the CDR3 portion is preserved as DNA: 42 bases, with reading frame beginning at the first base. At the junction V is shortened by 3 bases and J by 3 bases, with 13 bases in between. The germline V gene yields SGDLS for CDR1 and YYNGEE for CDR2. CD8 naive samples consisted of CD45RO-negative cells that were positively selected for CCR7, yielding a CD45RA+CCR7+ population without TemRA cells. Healthy HIV-negative adults with no recently reported acute infections or vaccinations were included as donors. All donors were Caucasian adults living in Nashville, Tennessee, USA. Blood was collected by leukapheresis, and PBMCs were isolated by Ficoll-Histopaque density gradient centrifugation and then cryopreserved in liquid nitrogen vapor phase. Purity and quantity of every magnetically sorted T cell population were checked by analytical flow cytometry. Genomic DNA was isolated from each sorted fraction and quantified by UV absorbance on a Nanodrop 2000c.

Concerning this clone itself: Its specific antigen is unknown. Base qualities were left out, and no much larger clone turns up one base away.

The sequence derives from a man between 18 and 29 years old in good health. The sample comprised naive CD8+ T cells sorted from blood. The cell subset or site label, read with the paper, signifies: CD45RA+CCR7+. The V gene is TRBV9 and the J gene is TRBJ2-7, with TRBD2 perhaps the D gene, on 5 matching bases. CDR3 sequence: CASSGAALDYEQYF. The nucleotides are TGTGCCAGCAGCGGGGCTGCACTAGACTACGAGCAGTACTTC.